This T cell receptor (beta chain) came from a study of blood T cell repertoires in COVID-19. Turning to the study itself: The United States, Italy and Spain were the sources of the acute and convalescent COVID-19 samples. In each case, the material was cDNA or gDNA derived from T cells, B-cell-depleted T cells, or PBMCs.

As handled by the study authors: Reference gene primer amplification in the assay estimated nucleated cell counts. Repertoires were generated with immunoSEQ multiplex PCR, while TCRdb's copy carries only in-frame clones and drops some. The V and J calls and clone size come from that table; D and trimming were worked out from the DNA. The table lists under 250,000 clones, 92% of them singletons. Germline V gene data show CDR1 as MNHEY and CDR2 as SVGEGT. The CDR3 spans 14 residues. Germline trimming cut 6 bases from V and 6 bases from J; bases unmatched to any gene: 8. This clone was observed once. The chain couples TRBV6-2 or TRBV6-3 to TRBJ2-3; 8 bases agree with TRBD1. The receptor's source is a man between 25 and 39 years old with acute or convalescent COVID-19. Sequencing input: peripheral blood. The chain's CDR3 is CASSIDRGRDTQYF. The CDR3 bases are TGTGCCAGCAGCATCGACAGGGGTAGGGATACGCAGTATTTT.